The entry that follows covers one T cell receptor beta chain sequence. The antigen is undetermined. Only in-frame clones appear in the TCRdb table, and some are missing; sequencing was by immunoSEQ multiplex PCR. In the table there are about 97,000 clones, approximately 72% of which are singletons. These data come from a study of radiotherapy plus CTLA-4 blockade in lung cancer. Study-level findings and limits: Researchers report tumor-derived TCR clones expanding in blood after radiotherapy plus ipilimumab.

This CDR3 has 15 amino acids. Germline CDR1 is LNHDA and CDR2 is SQIVND (reference sequence). The germline V and J ends were trimmed by 6 bases and 3 bases, with 15 bases remaining between them. The receptor was isolated from a human donor with non-small cell lung cancer who had a partial response to radiotherapy plus ipilimumab. Some clones in this sample may be carry-over from other donors' samples. The sequences come from peripheral blood, collected from a patient treated with radiotherapy plus ipilimumab. The chain carries TRBV19 and TRBJ1-5; D might be TRBD1 (5 bases). The CDR3 sequence: CASRTNTGFNQPQHF. The DNA of the CDR3 is TGTGCCAGTAGGACGAATACAGGATTCAATCAGCCCCAGCATTTT.